These 21 T cell receptor beta chains came from one sample sequenced in a study of blood T cell repertoires in COVID-19. Libraries were prepared by immunoSEQ multiplex PCR; TCRdb keeps only in-frame clonotypes and omits some of them. The profile shows 150,000 to 200,000 clones, approximately 91% of them singletons. The sequencing input was peripheral blood. The receptors were gathered from a man aged 65 to 85 with active or convalescent COVID-19.

The chain carries TRBV29-1 and TRBJ2-5; perhaps TRBD1 as D (6 bases). The V gene lost 6 bases and the J gene lost 4 bases, with 24 bases spanning the gap. The V gene's germline CDR1 is SQVTM and CDR2 ANQGSEA. The CDR3 is made up of 16 amino acids. CDR3 DNA: TGCAGCGTACCCGTAGAAGGCAGGGGATGGGGAGAGACCCAGTACTTC. Translation gives CSVPVEGRGWGETQYF.

In its sample, this clone was seen once. DNA of the CDR3: TGTGCCTCGAGGGGGGGAGATGAAAAACTGTTTTTT. Translating gives CASRGGDEKLFF. The chain combines TRBV30 with TRBJ1-4; maybe TRBD1 (6 bases). V lost 7 bases and J lost 6, with 12 bases in between. The CDR3 is 12 amino acids. Germline assignment: CDR1 GTSNPN and CDR2 SVGIG (reference sequence). The whole variable domain, remainder taken from reference TRBV30 and TRBJ1-4, is SQTIHQWPATLVQPVGSPLSLECTVEGTSNPNLYWYRQAAGRGLQLLFYSVGIGQISSEVPQNLSASRPQDRQFILSSKKLLLSDSGFYLCASRGGDEKLFFGSGTQLSVL.

The V call is TRBV28, the J call TRBJ2-2; 8 nucleotides agree with TRBD1. The CDR3 has 15 residues. Looked up from germline, CDR1 is MDHEN and CDR2 is SYDVKM. V shed 1 base and J 7 bases; nucleotides not matched to a gene: 5. CDR3 sequence reads: CASSLSGGASGELFF. The CDR3 DNA follows: TGTGCCAGCAGTTTATCAGGGGGCGCGAGCGGGGAGCTGTTTTTT.

The rearrangement uses TRBV3-1 (or the pseudogene TRBV3-2) and TRBJ2-1, with D tentatively TRBD2 (5 bases). V lost 4 bases to trimming and J lost 6 bases, with 13 bases between them. Germline CDR1 LGHDT, CDR2 YNNKEL (reference sequence). This CDR3 has 14 amino acids. The CDR3 sequence: CASSRGLSGNEQFF. CDR3 coding DNA: TGTGCCAGCAGCCGAGGGTTGTCCGGCAATGAGCAGTTCTTC.

This clone came up once. This chain uses TRBV19 with TRBJ2-7, with TRBD2 as a possible D gene (7 bases). This CDR3 contains 14 residues. V was trimmed by 5 bases and J by 6 bases, leaving 17 bases between them. Per the germline V gene, CDR1 is LNHDA and CDR2 is SQIVND (reference sequence). In nucleotides, the CDR3 is TGTGCCAGTAGTCAAGCCGGGGGGCCCCTCGAGCAGTACTTC. This codes for CASSQAGGPLEQYF.

V gene TRBV7-2 combines with J gene TRBJ2-2; 10 bases fit TRBD1. V trimming: 5 bases; J trimming: 0 bases; junction bases outside the gene matches: 12. Germline CDR1 SGHTA, CDR2 FQGNSA. The length of the CDR3 is 19 residues. The CDR3 loop reads CASSPRPTGGSTNTGELFF. The CDR3 DNA sequence: TGTGCCAGCAGCCCCCGACCGACAGGGGGCTCCACGAACACCGGGGAGCTGTTTTTT.

This rearrangement joins TRBV6-2 or TRBV6-3 to TRBJ1-6; D perhaps matches TRBD1 (5 bases). Trimming took 4 bases from V and 9 from J, leaving 16 bases between them. Germline V gene data show CDR1 as MNHEY and CDR2 as SVGEGT. This CDR3 comprises 15 residues. The CDR3 nucleotides read TGTGCCAGCAGTTCCCCAGGGCTACGGAGTTCACCCCTCCACTTT. Translation: CASSSPGLRSSPLHF.

The gene calls are TRBV5-5 and TRBJ2-7, with D possibly matching TRBD2 (7 bases). V was pared by 2 bases and J by 0 bases, with 15 bases between. Looked up from germline, CDR1 is SGHKS and CDR2 is YYEKEE (reference sequence). The CDR3 is 16 amino acids. The DNA of the CDR3 is TGTGCCAGCAGCTTCGGGGGGCCGGGGAGCTCCTACGAGCAGTACTTC. It yields the protein CASSFGGPGSSYEQYF.

The chain is built from TRBV5-6 and TRBJ1-2, with D perhaps TRBD1 (6 bases). The germline gives CDR1 SGHDT, CDR2 YYEEEE. Between the trimmed V and J ends, which lost 4 bases and 8 bases, there was a span of 12 bases. CDR3 size: 12 residues. Written as DNA, the CDR3 is TGTGCCAGCAGCGCCCACAGGGCCGGCTACACCTTC. It yields the protein CASSAHRAGYTF.

This clone was counted between two and nine times. This chain connects TRBV30 to TRBJ1-6, with no clear D. This CDR3 is built from 14 residues. Trimming took off 1 base at V and 6 bases at J, with 10 bases between the two ends. Looked up from germline, CDR1 is GTSNPN and CDR2 is SVGIG (reference sequence). CDR3 nucleotides: TGTGCCTGGAGTGGGCAGGCCTTTAATTCACCCCTCCACTTT. Protein: CAWSGQAFNSPLHF. The full variable domain, with the rest looked up from reference TRBV30 and TRBJ1-6, is SQTIHQWPATLVQPVGSPLSLECTVEGTSNPNLYWYRQAAGRGLQLLFYSVGIGQISSEVPQNLSASRPQDRQFILSSKKLLLSDSGFYLCAWSGQAFNSPLHFGNGTRLTVT.

This chain joins TRBV7-2 and TRBJ2-7; D is possibly TRBD1 (5 bases). Trimming shortened V by 4 bases and J by 7 bases, and 14 bases separated the two germline ends. Germline V gene sequence: CDR1 SGHTA, CDR2 FQGNSA. The CDR3 length is 13 residues. The CDR3 DNA reads TGTGCCAGCAGCTACCGACAGCCTGGGGAGCAGTACTTC. It yields the protein CASSYRQPGEQYF. Full variable domain (rest looked up from reference TRBV7-2 and TRBJ2-7): GAGVSQSPSNKVTEKGKDVELRCDPISGHTALYWYRQSLGQGLEFLIYFQGNSAPDKSGLPSDRFSAERTGGSVSTLTIQRTQQEDSAVYLCASSYRQPGEQYFGPGTRLTVT.

The V call is TRBV30, the J call TRBJ2-7; D possibly corresponds to TRBD1 (6 bases). The V gene's germline CDR1 is GTSNPN and CDR2 SVGIG (reference sequence). Trimming removed 4 bases at V and 6 bases at J, with 22 bases between. This CDR3 spans 15 amino acids. The CDR3, as DNA: TGTGCCTGGACAACCAGGAACAGGGCGAGAGCCGAGCAGTACTTC. It is translated as CAWTTRNRARAEQYF.

The chain links TRBV10-3 to TRBJ2-2; D perhaps matches TRBD1 (6 bases). The germline V and J ends were trimmed by 5 bases and 0 bases, with 13 bases remaining between them. In germline, CDR1 is ENHRY, CDR2 SYGVKD. The CDR3 is 16 residues long. CDR3 sequence: CAISRSQGSNTGELFF. For the CDR3, the DNA is TGTGCCATCAGTAGGAGTCAGGGGTCGAACACCGGGGAGCTGTTTTTT.

The gene calls are TRBV13 and TRBJ1-1; a possible D gene is TRBD1 (6 bases). CDR3 length: 12 amino acids. Germline CDR1 and CDR2: PRHDT and FYEKMQ (reference sequence). V shed 2 bases and J shed 5 bases, with 6 bases lying between them. CDR3 protein: CASSLTGTEAFF. CDR3 nucleotide sequence: TGTGCCAGCAGCTTAACAGGGACTGAAGCTTTCTTT.

The chain recombines TRBV15 with TRBJ2-5; D perhaps matches TRBD2 (5 bases). The germline gives CDR1 LNHNV, CDR2 YYDKDF (reference sequence). The germline V and J ends were trimmed by 0 bases and 7 bases, with 15 bases remaining between them. The CDR3 contains 15 residues. CDR3 bases: TGTGCCACCAGCAGAGATCGAGGGTACGAGGGGACCCAGTACTTC. Translating gives CATSRDRGYEGTQYF.

The chain combines TRBV29-1 with TRBJ2-2; D is possibly TRBD2 (8 bases). Per the germline V gene, CDR1 is SQVTM and CDR2 is ANQGSEA. The CDR3 totals 15 residues. V was pared by 8 bases and J by 3 bases, with 19 bases between. The chain's CDR3 is CSSGGLRGYTGELFF. CDR3 in DNA: TGCAGCTCGGGGGGGCTCAGGGGGTACACCGGGGAGCTGTTTTTT.

The chain links TRBV6-1 to TRBJ2-7; D possibly corresponds to TRBD1 (6 bases). The CDR3 runs to 14 residues. The germline V and J ends were trimmed by 2 bases and 2 bases, with 10 bases remaining between them. In germline, CDR1 is MNHNS, CDR2 SASEGT. CDR3 in amino acids: CASSELGQPYEQYF. The CDR3 nucleotides are TGTGCCAGCAGTGAATTAGGACAGCCCTACGAGCAGTACTTC.

The CDR3 nucleotides are TGTGCCAGCAGTGTGGACAAGGGGGTTGAGACCCAGTACTTC. Translated: CASSVDKGVETQYF. The chain uses TRBV2 and TRBJ2-5; tentatively, D is TRBD1 (6 bases). Germline-derived CDR1 and CDR2 are SNHLY and FYNNEI. V lost 4 bases, J lost 5 bases, and 14 bases lay in between. This CDR3 is 14 amino acids long.

The gene calls are TRBV19 and TRBJ2-2; TRBD1 is a possible D gene (5 bases). The CDR3 is 17 residues long. Trimming removed 0 bases from V and 0 bases from J, with 11 bases in between. The germline V gene has CDR1 LNHDA and CDR2 SQIVND (reference sequence). The CDR3 reads CASSIDLGLTNTGELFF. CDR3 bases: TGTGCCAGTAGTATAGATCTGGGGCTGACGAACACCGGGGAGCTGTTTTTT.

The chain has TRBV10-1 and TRBJ2-7; 7 bases line up with TRBD1. The length of the CDR3 is 9 residues. The germline CDR1 and CDR2 sequences are WNHNN and SYGVQD (reference sequence). The CDR3 loop reads CPGGYEQYF. The CDR3 DNA sequence: TGCCCAGGGGGATACGAGCAGTACTTC.

CDR3 nucleotides: TGTGCCAGCAGTGGCGGGACAGCCAATGAAAAACTGTTTTTT. Its protein is CASSGGTANEKLFF. The chain combines TRBV2 with TRBJ1-4, with 7 bases aligning to TRBD1. The CDR3 sequence is 14 residues long. The ends lost 4 bases at V and 5 bases at J; junction bases unmatched: 4. Per the germline V gene, CDR1 is SNHLY and CDR2 is FYNNEI.